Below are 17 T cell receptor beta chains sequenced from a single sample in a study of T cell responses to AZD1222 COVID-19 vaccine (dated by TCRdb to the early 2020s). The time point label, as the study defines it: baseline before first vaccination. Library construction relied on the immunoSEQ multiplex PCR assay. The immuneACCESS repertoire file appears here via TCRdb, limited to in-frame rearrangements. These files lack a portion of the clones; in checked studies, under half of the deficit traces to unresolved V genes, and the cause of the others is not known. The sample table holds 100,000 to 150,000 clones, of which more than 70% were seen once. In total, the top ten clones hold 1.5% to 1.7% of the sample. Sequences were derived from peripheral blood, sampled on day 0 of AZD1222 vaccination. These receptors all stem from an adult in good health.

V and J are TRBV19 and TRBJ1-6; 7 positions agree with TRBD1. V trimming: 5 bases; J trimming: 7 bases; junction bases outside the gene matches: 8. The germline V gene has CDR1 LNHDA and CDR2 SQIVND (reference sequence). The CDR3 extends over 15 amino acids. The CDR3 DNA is TGTGCCAGTAGTGAAGGGGGCGCGCAGAATTCACCCCTCCACTTT. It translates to CASSEGGAQNSPLHF.

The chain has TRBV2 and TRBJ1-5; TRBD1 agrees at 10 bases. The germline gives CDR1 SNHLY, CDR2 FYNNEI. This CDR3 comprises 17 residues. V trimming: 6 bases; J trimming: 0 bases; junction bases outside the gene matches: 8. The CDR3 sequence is CASSPGTGVGSNQPQHF. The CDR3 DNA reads TGTGCCAGCAGCCCCGGGACAGGGGTGGGTAGCAATCAGCCCCAGCATTTT.

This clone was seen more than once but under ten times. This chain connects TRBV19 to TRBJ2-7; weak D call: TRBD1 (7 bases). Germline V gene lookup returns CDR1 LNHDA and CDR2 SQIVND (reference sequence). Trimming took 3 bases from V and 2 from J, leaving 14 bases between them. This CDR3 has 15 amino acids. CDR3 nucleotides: TGTGCCAGTAGTATTAGGGGCGGGACAGCCTACGAGCAGTACTTC. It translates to CASSIRGGTAYEQYF.

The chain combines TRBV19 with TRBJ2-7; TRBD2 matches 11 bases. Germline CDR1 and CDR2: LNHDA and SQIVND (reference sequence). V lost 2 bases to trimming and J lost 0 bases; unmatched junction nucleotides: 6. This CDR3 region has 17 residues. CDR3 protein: CASSILAGGKFSYEQYF. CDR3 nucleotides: TGTGCCAGTAGTATACTAGCGGGAGGCAAATTCTCCTACGAGCAGTACTTC.

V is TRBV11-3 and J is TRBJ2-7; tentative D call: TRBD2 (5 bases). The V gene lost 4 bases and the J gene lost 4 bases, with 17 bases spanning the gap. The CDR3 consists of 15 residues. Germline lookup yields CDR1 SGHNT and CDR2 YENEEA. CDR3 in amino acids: CASSSHDAGSYEQYF. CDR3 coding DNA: TGTGCCAGCAGCTCTCACGATGCGGGCTCTTACGAGCAGTACTTC.

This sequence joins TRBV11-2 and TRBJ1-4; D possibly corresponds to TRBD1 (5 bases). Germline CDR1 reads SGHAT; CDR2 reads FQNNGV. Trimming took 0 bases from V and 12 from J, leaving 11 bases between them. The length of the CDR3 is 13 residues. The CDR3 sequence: CASSLERGGELFF. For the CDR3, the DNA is TGTGCCAGCAGCTTAGAACGGGGGGGGGAACTGTTTTTT.

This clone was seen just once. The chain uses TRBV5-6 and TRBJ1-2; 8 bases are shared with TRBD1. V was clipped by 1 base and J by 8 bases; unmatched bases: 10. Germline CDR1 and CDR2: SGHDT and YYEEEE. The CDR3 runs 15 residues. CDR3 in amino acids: CASSLYDRGVGGYTF. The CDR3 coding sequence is TGTGCCAGCAGCTTGTACGACAGGGGAGTAGGAGGCTACACCTTC.

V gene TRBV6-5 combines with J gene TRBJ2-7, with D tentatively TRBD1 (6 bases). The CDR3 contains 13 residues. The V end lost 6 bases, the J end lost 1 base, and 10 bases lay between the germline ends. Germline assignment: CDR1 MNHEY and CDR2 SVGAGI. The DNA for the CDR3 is TGTGCCAGCAGGACTACAGGGTCCTACGAGCAGTACTTC. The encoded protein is CASRTTGSYEQYF.

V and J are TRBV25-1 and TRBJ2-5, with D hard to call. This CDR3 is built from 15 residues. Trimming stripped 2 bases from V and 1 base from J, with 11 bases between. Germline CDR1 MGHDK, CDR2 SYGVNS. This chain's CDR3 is CASSEDLLGQETQYF. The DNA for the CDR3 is TGTGCCAGCAGTGAAGACCTTCTGGGCCAAGAGACCCAGTACTTC.

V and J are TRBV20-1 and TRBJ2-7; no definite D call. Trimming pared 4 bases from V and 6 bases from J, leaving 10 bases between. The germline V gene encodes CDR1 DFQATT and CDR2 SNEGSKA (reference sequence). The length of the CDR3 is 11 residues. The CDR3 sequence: CSANDKPEQYF. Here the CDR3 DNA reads TGCAGTGCTAACGACAAGCCCGAGCAGTACTTC.

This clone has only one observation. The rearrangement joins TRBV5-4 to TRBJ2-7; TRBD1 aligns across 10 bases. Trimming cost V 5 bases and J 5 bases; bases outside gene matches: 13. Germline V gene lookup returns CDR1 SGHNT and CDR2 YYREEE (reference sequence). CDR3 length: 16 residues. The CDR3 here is CASSPPRTGGTDEQYF. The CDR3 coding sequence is TGTGCCAGCAGTCCTCCCCGGACAGGGGGGACGGACGAGCAGTACTTC. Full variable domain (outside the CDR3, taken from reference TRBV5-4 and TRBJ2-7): ETGVTQSPTHLIKTRGQQVTLRCSSQSGHNTVSWYQQALGQGPQFIFQYYREEENGRGNFPPRFSGLQFPNYSSELNVNALELDDSALYLCASSPPRTGGTDEQYFGPGTRLTVT.

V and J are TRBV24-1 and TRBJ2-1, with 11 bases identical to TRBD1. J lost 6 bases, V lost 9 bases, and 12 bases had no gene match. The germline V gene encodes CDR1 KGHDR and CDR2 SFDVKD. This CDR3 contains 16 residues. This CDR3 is CATESSRDRGANEQFF. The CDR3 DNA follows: TGTGCCACCGAAAGCAGCCGGGACAGGGGGGCCAATGAGCAGTTCTTC.

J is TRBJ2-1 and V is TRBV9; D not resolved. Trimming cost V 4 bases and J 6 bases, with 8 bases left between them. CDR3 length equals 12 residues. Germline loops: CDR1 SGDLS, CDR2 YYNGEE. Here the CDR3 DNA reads TGTGCCAGCAGCCCCCGGAGCAATGAGCAGTTCTTC. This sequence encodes CASSPRSNEQFF.

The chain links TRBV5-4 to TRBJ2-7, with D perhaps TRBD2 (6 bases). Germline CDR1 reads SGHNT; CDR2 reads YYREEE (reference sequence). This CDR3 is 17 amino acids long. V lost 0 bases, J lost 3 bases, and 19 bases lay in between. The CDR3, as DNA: TGTGCCAGCAGCTTGGGGGGACTCCGCCTTACTTACTACGAGCAGTACTTC. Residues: CASSLGGLRLTYYEQYF.

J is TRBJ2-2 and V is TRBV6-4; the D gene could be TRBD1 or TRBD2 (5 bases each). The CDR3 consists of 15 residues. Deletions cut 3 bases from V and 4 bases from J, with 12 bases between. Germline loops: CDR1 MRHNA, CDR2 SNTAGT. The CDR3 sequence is CASSDRGGATGELFF. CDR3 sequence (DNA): TGTGCCAGCAGTGATCGGGGCGGAGCCACCGGGGAGCTGTTTTTT.

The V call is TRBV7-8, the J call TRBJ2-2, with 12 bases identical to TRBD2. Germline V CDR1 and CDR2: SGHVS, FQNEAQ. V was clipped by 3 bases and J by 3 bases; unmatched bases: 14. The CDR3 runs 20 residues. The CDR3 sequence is CASSLRLAGEMKWDTGELFF. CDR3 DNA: TGTGCCAGCAGCTTGCGACTAGCGGGAGAAATGAAGTGGGACACCGGGGAGCTGTTTTTT.

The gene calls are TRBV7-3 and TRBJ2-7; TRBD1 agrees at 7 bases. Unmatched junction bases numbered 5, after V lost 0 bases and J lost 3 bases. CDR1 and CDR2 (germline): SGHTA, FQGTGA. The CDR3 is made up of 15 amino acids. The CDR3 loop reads CASSLTGGQFYEQYF. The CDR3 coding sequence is TGTGCCAGCAGCTTAACAGGGGGCCAATTCTACGAGCAGTACTTC.